This T cell receptor (beta chain) was observed in a study of cytotoxic CD8 clonotypes in ibrutinib-treated CLL (dated by TCRdb to the early 2020s). Describing the broader study: The cohort was composed of under 12 relapsed/refractory and roughly 16 treatment-naive patients; IGHV unmutated status was identified in 17 patients. Responses were partial in some 24 patients and complete in 2; after median approximately 69 months follow-up, roughly 15 stayed in remission and some twelve progressed. The response samples were drawn at a median of 12 months into treatment, with a range of about 6 to 36 months. On average, each sample yielded 250,000 to 300,000 productive templates and 94,082 productive rearrangements. Longitudinal samples were available for about 30% of the roughly 86 trial participants. Cryopreserved peripheral blood mononuclear cells were collected at three points: before therapy, at response, and at either sustained remission or disease progression. All remission and progressive disease samples were collected while patients were still receiving ibrutinib.

Regarding this clone: What this receptor recognizes is not known. Per-base quality was not reported, and no clone a single base away is much larger than it.

Findings and caveats that apply to the study as a whole: Clonality increased at ibrutinib response, stayed stable in sustained remission, and fell back toward baseline at progression. Baseline clonality exceeded that of age-matched healthy donors and correlated strongly with circulating CD8+ T-cell counts. Public clonotypes were found to be uncommon and were observed to contract or remain stable during treatment; the increase in clonality was shown to reflect expansion of private clonotypes at ibrutinib response. Sustained-remission and progressing patients did not have matched sampling times, and lymph node repertoires were not examined.

Each clonotype received, on average, 10x coverage in deep resolution sequencing performed on a MiSeq, where the target depth lay between 1 in 1 million and 1 in 200,000 T cells. The immunoSEQ hsTCRB Kit was used to generate TCR beta libraries. Concerning the study's data processing: ImmunoSEQ Data Assistant and ImmunoSEQ Analyzer were used for data analysis, and V, D and J genes were assigned according to IMGT definitions. Clonality was computed as one minus normalized Shannon entropy of productive rearrangement frequencies, ranging from 0 to 1. Only overrepresented clonotypes making up at least 0.05% of the repertoire of each patient were included in the public clonotype analysis. Some 12 age-matched healthy donor repertoires from immuneACCESS served as clonality controls. TCRdb retrieved this table from immuneACCESS and kept in-frame rearrangements only. Not all clones are present; in checked studies, unresolved V genes account for under half, and no reason is known for the remainder. V and J calls and clone size are copied from that table; D and trimming were computed from the DNA. The sample table lists roughly 70,000 clones, over 75% of them with a count of one. Jointly, the top ten make up approximately 3.1% of the sample.

The time point tag for this specimen amounts to: about eleven months on ibrutinib. For TCR beta library preparation, about 2 micrograms of genomic DNA were isolated from cryopreserved PBMCs. High-throughput TCR beta sequencing was performed on longitudinal blood samples from CLL patients receiving ibrutinib monotherapy. The patients took part in an open-label, single-center phase 2 trial of ibrutinib monotherapy. The input for sequencing was PBMCs, taken after 12 months of ibrutinib treatment. This receptor was taken from a human donor with chronic lymphocytic leukemia.

The CDR3 protein is CASSFRDFQETQYF. The DNA sequence is given as TGTGCCAGCAGCTTCCGGGACTTCCAAGAGACCCAGTACTTC. Here the chain combines TRBV11-1 and TRBJ2-5; the D region possibly corresponds to TRBD2 (6 bases align). CDR1 SGHAT and CDR2 FQDESV were looked up in the germline V gene (reference sequence). The CDR3 runs 14 amino acids, cysteine and phenylalanine included. Left in the record is the CDR3 DNA by itself, 42 bases read in frame from the first base. V gives up 3 bases and J gives up 1 base, and the segment between their germline ends measures 9 bases.